The 32 T cell receptor beta chains in this list originate from one sample, sequenced in a study of T-cell memory formation after mild COVID-19. TCRdb re-analysed the 5' RACE reads in MiXCR, keeping a single row per CDR3 protein. This sample has 14,000 to 15,000 distinct CDR3 sequences; about 22% occur once, and the top ten carry 50% to 65%. Sample: PBMCs or a T cell subset sorted from them (not recorded which). Receptors originate from a man aged 18 to 30 who had mild COVID-19 (a few samples of this study predate the infection). Cell type and time point are not known.

This clonotype was seen a few times. The chain has TRBV5-1 and TRBJ1-2; perhaps TRBD1 as D (5 bases). This CDR3 contains 13 residues. In germline, CDR1 is SGHRS, CDR2 YFSETQ. Trimming stripped 1 base from V and 3 bases from J, with 7 bases between. CDR3: CASSLTGDYGYTF. DNA of the CDR3: TGCGCCAGCAGCTTGACAGGCGACTATGGCTACACCTTC.

The sample holds many counts of this clonotype. This chain connects TRBV5-1 to TRBJ1-1; 11 bases are shared with TRBD1. Trimming removed 4 bases from V and 4 bases from J; junction bases left unmatched: 6. Germline lookup yields CDR1 SGHRS and CDR2 YFSETQ. This CDR3 is 15 amino acids long. This chain's CDR3 is CASSPVGTGGTEAFF. The CDR3 nucleotides read TGCGCCAGCAGCCCCGTGGGGACAGGGGGCACTGAAGCTTTCTTT.

There are many counts of this clonotype. This chain joins TRBV4-1 and TRBJ2-2, with D hard to call. The CDR3 is made up of 16 amino acids. V lost 4 bases and J lost 3, with 15 bases in between. The germline V gene has CDR1 MGHRA and CDR2 YSYEKL. CDR3 region: CASSPYLDGDTGELFF. The CDR3 coding sequence is TGCGCCAGCAGCCCTTATTTAGACGGTGACACCGGGGAGCTGTTTTTT.

This clonotype was recorded many times. J is TRBJ2-2 and V is TRBV20-1; D gene uncertain. Trimming took off 7 bases at V and 5 bases at J, with 11 bases between the two ends. The CDR3 loop spans 12 amino acids. CDR1 is DFQATT and CDR2 is SNEGSKA in the germline V gene (reference sequence). This CDR3 reads CSGRHLTGELFF. The CDR3 nucleotides read TGCAGTGGAAGACATCTAACCGGGGAGCTGTTTTTT.

This clonotype was counted at least ten times. This rearrangement joins TRBV12-3 or TRBV12-4 to TRBJ2-2; D is uncertain. The CDR3 runs 14 residues. Trimming pared 3 bases from V and 7 bases from J, leaving 12 bases between. CDR3 DNA sequence: TGTGCCAGCAGTTTTGTCCCAGGTGACGGGGAGCTGTTTTTT. Its protein product is CASSFVPGDGELFF.

The table lists this clonotype with many counts. V usage is TRBV6-2 or TRBV6-3 and J usage is TRBJ2-7; perhaps TRBD2 as D (6 bases). The CDR3 has 13 residues. Between the trimmed V and J ends, which lost 4 bases and 2 bases, there was a span of 9 bases. Germline-derived CDR1 and CDR2 are MNHEY and SVGEGT. The CDR3: CASSWGDPYEQYF. DNA for the CDR3: TGTGCCAGCAGTTGGGGGGACCCCTACGAGCAGTACTTC.

This chain joins TRBV10-3 and TRBJ2-7, with D perhaps matching TRBD2 (5 bases). There are 15 residues in the CDR3. CDR1 ENHRY and CDR2 SYGVKD come from the germline V gene. With 9 bases removed from V and 6 bases from J, the gap between germline ends came to 24 bases. DNA for the CDR3: TGTGCCATTTCTAACGACTATTGGGTGATTGGCGAGCAGTACTTC. Translating it yields CAISNDYWVIGEQYF.

This clonotype occurred many times. CDR3 loop: CAAGGWYEQYF. For the CDR3, the DNA is TGTGCCGCAGGGGGCTGGTACGAGCAGTACTTC. The V call is TRBV7-2, the J call TRBJ2-7; 8 bases map to TRBD1. V was clipped by 11 bases and J by 4 bases; unmatched bases: 4. The CDR3 runs to 11 residues. Germline CDR1 and CDR2: SGHTA and FQGNSA.

The chain joins TRBV3-1 to TRBJ2-1, with D possibly matching TRBD1 (5 bases). Germline V gene data show CDR1 as LGHDT and CDR2 as YNNKEL (reference sequence). This CDR3 region has 18 residues. V was shortened by 3 bases and J by 0 bases, with 18 bases between the two germline ends. The CDR3 region is CASSQHGLGPDSYNEQFF. The CDR3 coding sequence is TGTGCCAGCAGCCAGCACGGGCTGGGGCCGGACTCCTACAATGAGCAGTTCTTC.

This clonotype was seen many times. This sequence joins TRBV7-9 and TRBJ2-1; possibly TRBD1 for D (6 bases). Germline V gene lookup returns CDR1 SEHNR and CDR2 FQNEAQ (reference sequence). This CDR3 spans 16 amino acids. The V end lost 5 bases, the J end lost 6 bases, and 20 bases lay between the germline ends. The CDR3 sequence is CASSEPRRGRINEQFF. In nucleotides, the CDR3 is TGTGCCAGCAGCGAACCCAGAAGGGGGAGAATCAATGAGCAGTTCTTC.

This clonotype was detected many times. This chain links TRBV6-5 with TRBJ1-2; D not certain. V lost 0 bases to trimming and J lost 7 bases, with 12 bases between them. Germline CDR1 is MNHEY and CDR2 is SVGAGI. The CDR3 extends over 14 amino acids. The CDR3 DNA is TGTGCCAGCAGTTACTCCACCAATCTGGGTGGCTACACCTTC. Its translation: CASSYSTNLGGYTF.

This clonotype was seen a few times. V usage is TRBV28 and J usage is TRBJ2-3, with 8 bases matching TRBD2. V was pared by 8 bases and J by 7 bases, with 8 bases of the junction left unmatched. CDR1 and CDR2 from the germline V gene are MDHEN and SYDVKM. The CDR3 length is 13 residues. CDR3 sequence reads: CASCVGGVNTQYF. CDR3 nucleotide sequence: TGTGCCAGCTGTGTCGGGGGGGTGAATACGCAGTATTTT. The full variable domain, rest sourced from reference TRBV28 and TRBJ2-3, is DVKVTQSSRYLVKRTGEKVFLECVQDMDHENMFWYRQDPGLGLRLIYFSYDVKMKEKGDIPEGYSVSREKKERFSLILESASTNQTSMYLCASCVGGVNTQYFGPGTRLTVL.

There are many counts of this clonotype. The chain employs TRBV6-5 and TRBJ2-2; TRBD1 might be the D (5 bases). Germline lookup yields CDR1 MNHEY and CDR2 SVGAGI. The CDR3 spans 15 residues. The V end was cut by 5 bases, the J end by 0 bases, with 10 bases between. CDR3 nucleotides: TGTGCCAGCAGTGGCAGGGCCACGAACACCGGGGAGCTGTTTTTT. The encoded protein is CASSGRATNTGELFF.

This clonotype was picked up many times. This chain joins TRBV12-3 or TRBV12-4 and TRBJ2-1; 7 nucleotides align to TRBD2. The CDR3 is 15 residues long. V trimming: 4 bases; J trimming: 0 bases; junction bases outside the gene matches: 3. The DNA for the CDR3 is TGTGCCAGCAGTTCAACTAGCGCCTCCTACAATGAGCAGTTCTTC. It yields the protein CASSSTSASYNEQFF.

This clonotype ranks as medium-sized. Relative to the germline gene, one junction end is altered; a read error may explain this. The chain combines TRBV11-2 with TRBJ1-1, with 7 bases fitting TRBD1. The CDR3 has 14 residues. Looked up from germline, CDR1 is SGHAT and CDR2 is FQNNGV. This CDR3 reads CASSLDRVYTEAFF. The CDR3 region has the DNA TGTGCCAGCAGTTTAGACAGGGTCTACACTGAAGCTTTCTTT.

This clonotype has at least ten counts. J is TRBJ1-1 and V is TRBV7-2; 7 bases agree with TRBD1. J gave up 7 bases and V 2 bases, and 16 bases lay outside the gene matches. The CDR3 has 17 amino acids. Germline assignment: CDR1 SGHTA and CDR2 FQGNSA. The CDR3 nucleotides are TGTGCCAGCAGCTTATTCTCATTGACGGGGACAGAGATTGAAGCTTTCTTT. It is translated as CASSLFSLTGTEIEAFF.

This clonotype was observed at least ten times. The chain carries TRBV5-1 and TRBJ2-3; TRBD2 might be the D (6 bases). This CDR3 is built from 15 residues. Deletions cut 0 bases from V and 0 bases from J, with 8 bases between. CDR1 is SGHRS, CDR2 YFSETQ, per germline. CDR3 in DNA: TGCGCCAGCAGCTTGGGTCTAGCGAGCACAGATACGCAGTATTTT. Translating it yields CASSLGLASTDTQYF.

As to this clonotype: A much larger clone lies a single base off, so this may be a read error. The genes are TRBV12-3 or TRBV12-4 and TRBJ1-2; D remains unclear. CDR3 size: 13 residues. V lost 2 bases to trimming and J lost 10 bases, with 14 bases between them. CDR3 DNA sequence: TGTGCCAGCAGTTTACCACCCGGCCGTGTCTACACCTTC. Residues: CASSLPPGRVYTF.

This clonotype was detected ten times or more. In DNA form, the CDR3 reads TGTGCCAGCAGTACCTCCGGGACAGGGTTCTACAATGAGCAGTTCTTC. It encodes CASSTSGTGFYNEQFF. V usage is TRBV2 and J usage is TRBJ2-1; 9 nucleotides align to TRBD1. After removal of 5 bases from V and 3 bases from J, the junction contained 8 bases not matched to a gene. Germline values: CDR1 SNHLY, CDR2 FYNNEI. There are 16 residues in the CDR3.

This clonotype was found many times. This chain links TRBV12-3 or TRBV12-4 with TRBJ2-7; 8 bases match TRBD1. The CDR3 loop spans 15 amino acids. V gave up 5 bases and J gave up 2 bases; unmatched junction bases: 8. CDR3 DNA sequence: TGTGCCAGCAGTCCCCGGACAGGGCAACCCTACGAGCAGTACTTC. Its translation: CASSPRTGQPYEQYF.

By share of the sample, this clonotype is medium-sized. V gene TRBV29-1 combines with J gene TRBJ2-7; D perhaps matches TRBD1 (6 bases). Trimming took off 7 bases at V and 2 bases at J, with 12 bases between the two ends. Germline V gene sequence: CDR1 SQVTM, CDR2 ANQGSEA. The CDR3 is 12 amino acids. The CDR3 sequence: CSGGQLTYEQYV. Here the CDR3 DNA reads TGCAGCGGCGGACAGCTAACCTACGAGCAGTACGTC.

This clonotype was counted many times. The V gene is TRBV4-1, the J gene TRBJ1-2, with TRBD1 as a possible D gene (5 bases). The CDR3 covers 17 residues. The germline gives CDR1 MGHRA, CDR2 YSYEKL. Deletions cut 1 base from V and 3 bases from J, with 18 bases between. DNA for the CDR3: TGCGCCAGCAGCCAAGGCAACGGGACGATGGGGGACTATGGCTACACCTTC. It encodes CASSQGNGTMGDYGYTF.

In its sample, this clonotype was seen many times. The chain carries TRBV6-2 or TRBV6-3 and TRBJ2-5, with 9 positions matching TRBD1. V trimming: 6 bases; J trimming: 4 bases; junction bases outside the gene matches: 3. Looked up from germline, CDR1 is MNHEY and CDR2 is SVGEGT. The CDR3 spans 13 residues. CDR3 loop: CASRSDRGETQYF. CDR3 DNA sequence: TGTGCCAGCAGATCGGACAGGGGAGAGACCCAGTACTTC.

In this sample, this clonotype turned up many times. V is TRBV6-2 or TRBV6-3 and J is TRBJ2-5; D is unresolved. Germline loops: CDR1 MNHEY, CDR2 SVGEGT. Trimming took off 2 bases at V and 7 bases at J, with 11 bases between the two ends. CDR3 size: 13 residues. CDR3 DNA sequence: TGTGCCAGCAGTTACACGGTTGGTGCGACCCAGTACTTC. Translation gives CASSYTVGATQYF.

The table lists this clonotype with many counts. This chain joins TRBV12-3 or TRBV12-4 and TRBJ2-4; the match to TRBD2 covers 12 bases. The CDR3 extends over 18 amino acids. J gave up 3 bases and V 3 bases, and 9 bases lay outside the gene matches. The CDR3 region is CASSFPSGGAEDKNIQYF. CDR3 sequence (DNA): TGTGCCAGCAGTTTTCCTAGCGGGGGGGCTGAGGACAAAAACATTCAGTACTTC.

The chain combines TRBV28 with TRBJ1-1, with 8 bases matching TRBD1. V shed 7 bases and J 3 bases; nucleotides not matched to a gene: 10. The CDR3 runs to 15 residues. Germline V CDR1 and CDR2: MDHEN, SYDVKM. Here the CDR3 reads CASNDRGSPHTEAFF. The DNA of the CDR3 is TGTGCCAGCAATGACAGGGGTTCCCCTCACACTGAAGCTTTCTTT. The full variable domain, with the rest looked up from reference TRBV28 and TRBJ1-1, is DVKVTQSSRYLVKRTGEKVFLECVQDMDHENMFWYRQDPGLGLRLIYFSYDVKMKEKGDIPEGYSVSREKKERFSLILESASTNQTSMYLCASNDRGSPHTEAFFGQGTRLTVV.

The rearrangement joins TRBV7-8 to TRBJ2-7; the match to TRBD1 covers 9 bases. In germline, CDR1 is SGHVS, CDR2 FQNEAQ. V shed 3 bases and J 3 bases; nucleotides not matched to a gene: 9. The CDR3 is 16 residues long. This CDR3 reads CASSLSSGTGNYEQYF. The DNA of the CDR3 is TGTGCCAGCAGCTTGAGCTCCGGGACAGGGAACTACGAGCAGTACTTC.

This clonotype was seen repeatedly, ten times or more. The chain employs TRBV7-2 and TRBJ2-1; 11 nucleotides line up with TRBD2. V gave up 5 bases and J gave up 10 bases; unmatched junction bases: 28. The CDR3 runs 21 residues. Germline CDR1 SGHTA, CDR2 FQGNSA. The CDR3 region is CASSPRREGALAGVPWREQFF. The CDR3 DNA is TGTGCCAGCAGCCCCAGACGGGAGGGGGCACTAGCGGGGGTCCCCTGGAGGGAGCAGTTCTTC.

This clonotype was seen at least ten times. This chain uses TRBV5-4 with TRBJ2-6; tentative D call: TRBD1 (6 bases). The length of the CDR3 is 16 residues. V was clipped by 2 bases and J by 0 bases, with 9 bases between them. Germline lookup yields CDR1 SGHNT and CDR2 YYREEE (reference sequence). In DNA, the CDR3 is TGTGCCAGCAGCTTATGGACAGTCTCTGGGGCCAACGTCCTGACTTTC. Protein: CASSLWTVSGANVLTF.

The table lists this clonotype with a few counts. This rearrangement joins TRBV11-3 to TRBJ2-1, with TRBD2 matching over 9 bases. CDR3 size: 16 residues. J gave up 4 bases and V 5 bases, and 9 bases lay outside the gene matches. Germline lookup yields CDR1 SGHNT and CDR2 YENEEA. In DNA form, the CDR3 reads TGTGCCAGCAGCCCCCCGGGTAGCGGGAGTTACAATGAGCAGTTCTTC. It yields the protein CASSPPGSGSYNEQFF. Full variable domain (remainder filled in from reference TRBV11-3 and TRBJ2-1): EAGVVQSPRYKIIEKKQPVAFWCNPISGHNTLYWYLQNLGQGPELLIRYENEEAVDDSQLPKDRFSAERLKGVDSTLKIQPAELGDSAVYLCASSPPGSGSYNEQFFGPGTRLTVL.

The rearrangement uses TRBV29-1 and TRBJ2-2; possible D gene TRBD2, 6 bases. The CDR3 has 15 residues. The germline gives CDR1 SQVTM, CDR2 ANQGSEA. Trimming stripped 4 bases from V and 2 bases from J, with 14 bases between. This CDR3 is CSVGQVGLNTGELFF. In DNA, the CDR3 is TGCAGCGTTGGGCAGGTTGGACTAAACACCGGGGAGCTGTTTTTT.

This clonotype was counted many times. J is TRBJ2-1 and V is TRBV7-2; TRBD1 aligns across 8 bases. Germline V gene data show CDR1 as SGHTA and CDR2 as FQGNSA. V lost 11 bases, J lost 2 bases, and 5 bases stayed unmatched. CDR3 length: 13 residues. As DNA, the CDR3 is TGTGCCGCCCGGACAGGGCCCTACAATGAGCAGTTCTTC. This translates into CAARTGPYNEQFF.